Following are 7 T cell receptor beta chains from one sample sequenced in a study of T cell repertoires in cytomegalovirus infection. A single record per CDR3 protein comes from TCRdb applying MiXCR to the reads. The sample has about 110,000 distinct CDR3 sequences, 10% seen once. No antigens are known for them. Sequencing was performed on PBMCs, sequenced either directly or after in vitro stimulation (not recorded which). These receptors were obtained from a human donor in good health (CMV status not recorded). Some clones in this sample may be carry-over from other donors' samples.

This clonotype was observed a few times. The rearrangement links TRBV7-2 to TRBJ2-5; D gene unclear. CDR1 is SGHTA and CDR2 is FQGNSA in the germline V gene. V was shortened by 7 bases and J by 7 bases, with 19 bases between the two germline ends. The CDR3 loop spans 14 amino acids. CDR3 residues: CASNRDGPSRTQYF. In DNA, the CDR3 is TGTGCCAGCAACCGAGATGGACCCTCGCGGACCCAGTACTTC.

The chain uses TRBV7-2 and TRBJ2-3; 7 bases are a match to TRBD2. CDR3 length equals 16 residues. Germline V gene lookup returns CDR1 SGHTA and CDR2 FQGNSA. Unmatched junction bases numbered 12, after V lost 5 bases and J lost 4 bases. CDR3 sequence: CASSPPPGGVADTQYF. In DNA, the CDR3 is TGTGCCAGCAGCCCTCCCCCGGGGGGAGTTGCAGATACGCAGTATTTT.

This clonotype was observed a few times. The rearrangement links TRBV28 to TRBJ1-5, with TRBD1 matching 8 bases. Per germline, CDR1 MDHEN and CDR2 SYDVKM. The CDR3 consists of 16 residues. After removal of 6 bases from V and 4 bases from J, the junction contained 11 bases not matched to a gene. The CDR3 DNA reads TGTGCCAGCAGGCTTACCAGGGGGCCCTTGAATCAGCCCCAGCATTTT. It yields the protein CASRLTRGPLNQPQHF.

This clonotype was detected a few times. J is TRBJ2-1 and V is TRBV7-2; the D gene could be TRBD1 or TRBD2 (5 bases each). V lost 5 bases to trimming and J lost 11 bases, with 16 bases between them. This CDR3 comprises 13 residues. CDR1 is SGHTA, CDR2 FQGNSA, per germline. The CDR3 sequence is CASSLRDPPQQFF. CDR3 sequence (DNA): TGTGCCAGCAGCCTCCGGGACCCCCCGCAGCAGTTCTTC.

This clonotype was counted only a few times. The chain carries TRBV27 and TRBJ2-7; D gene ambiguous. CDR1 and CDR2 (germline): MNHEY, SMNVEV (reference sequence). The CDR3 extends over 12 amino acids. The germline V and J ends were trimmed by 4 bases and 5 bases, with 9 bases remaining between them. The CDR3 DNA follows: TGTGCCAGCAGTTCTACGTCCAACGAGCAGTACTTC. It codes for CASSSTSNEQYF.

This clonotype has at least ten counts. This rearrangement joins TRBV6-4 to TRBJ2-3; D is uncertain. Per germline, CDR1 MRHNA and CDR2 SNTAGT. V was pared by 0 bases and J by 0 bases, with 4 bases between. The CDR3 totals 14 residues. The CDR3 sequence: CASSDSDSTDTQYF. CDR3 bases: TGTGCCAGCAGTGACTCGGACAGCACAGATACGCAGTATTTT.

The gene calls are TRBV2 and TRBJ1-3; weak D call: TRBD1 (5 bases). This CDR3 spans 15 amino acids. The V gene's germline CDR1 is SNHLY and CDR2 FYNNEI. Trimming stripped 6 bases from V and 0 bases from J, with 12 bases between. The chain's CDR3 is CASSIGTFSGNTIYF. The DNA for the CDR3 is TGTGCCAGCAGCATAGGGACGTTCTCTGGAAACACCATATATTTT. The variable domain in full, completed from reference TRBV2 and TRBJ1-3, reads EPEVTQTPSHQVTQMGQEVILRCVPISNHLYFYWYRQILGQKVEFLVSFYNNEISEKSEIFDDQFSVERPDGSNFTLKIRSTKLEDSAMYFCASSIGTFSGNTIYFGEGSWLTVV.